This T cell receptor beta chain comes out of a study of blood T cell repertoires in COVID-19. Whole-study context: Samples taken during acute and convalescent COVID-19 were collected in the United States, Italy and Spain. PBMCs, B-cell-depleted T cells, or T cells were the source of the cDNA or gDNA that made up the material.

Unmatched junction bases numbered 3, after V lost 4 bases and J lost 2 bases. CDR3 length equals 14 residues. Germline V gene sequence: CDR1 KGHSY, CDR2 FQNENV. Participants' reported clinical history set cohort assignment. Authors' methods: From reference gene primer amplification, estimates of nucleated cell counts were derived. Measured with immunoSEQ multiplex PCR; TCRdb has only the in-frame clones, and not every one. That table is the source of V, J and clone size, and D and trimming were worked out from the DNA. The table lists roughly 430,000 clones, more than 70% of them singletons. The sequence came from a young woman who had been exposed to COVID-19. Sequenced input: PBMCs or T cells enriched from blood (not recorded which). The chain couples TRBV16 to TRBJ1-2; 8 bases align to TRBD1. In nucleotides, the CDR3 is TGTGCCAGCAGCCTGACAGGGGTAAACTATGGCTACACCTTC. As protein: CASSLTGVNYGYTF.